Sequencing of this T cell receptor (beta chain) was carried out in a study of PD-1 blockade in mismatch repair-deficient tumors (dated by TCRdb to the late 2010s). About the study as a whole: Between late 2013 and late 2016, some 92 consecutive patients with some 11 mismatch repair-deficient cancer types, all previously treated and progressing, were enrolled in the trial. Tumor-associated T cell clones in the peripheral blood of patients responding to PD-1 blockade were tracked using deep sequencing of TCR CDR3 regions. Overall results and qualifications from the work: Rapid expansion after pembrolizumab followed by contraction, generally before radiologic responses, was shown by tumor-resident clones, which were often undetectable in blood before treatment.

For every enrolled patient, mismatch repair deficiency was confirmed by either polymerase chain reaction or immunohistochemistry. TCR sequencing was performed for a few patients who responded to pembrolizumab therapy. The phase II trial prospectively evaluated PD-1 blockade with pembrolizumab in advanced mismatch repair-deficient cancers, independent of tissue of origin. Peripheral blood T cell samples were serially collected before and at multiple times after PD-1 blockade was started. Blood sampling times were expressed in weeks after the first pembrolizumab dose. CDR1 and CDR2 (SGHNT, YENEEA) derive from the germline V gene. The CDR3 contains 15 residues, cysteine and phenylalanine counted. Kept here is only the CDR3 DNA, which spans 45 bases and is read in frame from base 1. Deletion took 0 bases off V and 1 base off J, with a span of 10 bases between the germline ends. Note on this clone: Its target antigen remains unknown. Base qualities are not provided; no much larger clone lies one nucleotide away.

The library was made by the immunoSEQ multiplex PCR assay. TCRdb's version of the immuneACCESS table is confined to in-frame rearrangements and falls short of the full clone set. An unresolved V gene accounts for under half of the shortfall where checked; the remainder is of unknown origin. The table for this sample lists 35,000 to 40,000 clones; around 79% of them were counted only once. Roughly 20% of the sample is in the top ten clones. The source of this sequence is an adult with mismatch repair-deficient cancer. Sequences were derived from peripheral blood, sampled 4 weeks after starting pembrolizumab. The V and J segments used are TRBV11-3 and TRBJ2-7; TRBD1 could be the D gene, as 6 bases match. The CDR3 region has the sequence CASSLDEGVSYEQYF. DNA sequence: TGTGCCAGCAGCTTAGATGAGGGGGTATCCTACGAGCAGTACTTC.